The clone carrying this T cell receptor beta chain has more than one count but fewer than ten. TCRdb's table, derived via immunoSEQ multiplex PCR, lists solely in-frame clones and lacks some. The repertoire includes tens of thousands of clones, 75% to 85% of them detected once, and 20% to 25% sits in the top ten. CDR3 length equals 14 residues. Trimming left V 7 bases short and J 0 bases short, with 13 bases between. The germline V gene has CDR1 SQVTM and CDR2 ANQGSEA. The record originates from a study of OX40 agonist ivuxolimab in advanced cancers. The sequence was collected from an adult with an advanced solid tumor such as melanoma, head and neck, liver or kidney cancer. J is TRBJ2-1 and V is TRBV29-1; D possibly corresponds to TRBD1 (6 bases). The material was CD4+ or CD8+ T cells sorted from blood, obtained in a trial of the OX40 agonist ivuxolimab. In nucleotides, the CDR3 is TGCAGCGCGTCAACAGGGAGCTCCTACAATGAGCAGTTCTTC. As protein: CSASTGSSYNEQFF.